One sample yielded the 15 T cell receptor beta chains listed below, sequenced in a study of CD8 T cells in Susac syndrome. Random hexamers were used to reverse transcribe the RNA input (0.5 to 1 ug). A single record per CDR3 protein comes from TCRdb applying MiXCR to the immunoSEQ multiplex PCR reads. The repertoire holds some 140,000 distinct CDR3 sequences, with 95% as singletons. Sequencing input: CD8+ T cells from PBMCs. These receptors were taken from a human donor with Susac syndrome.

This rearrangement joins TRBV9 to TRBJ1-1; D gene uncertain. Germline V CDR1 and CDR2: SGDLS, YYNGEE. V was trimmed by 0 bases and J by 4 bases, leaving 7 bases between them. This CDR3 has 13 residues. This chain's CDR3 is CASSVGRGTEAFF. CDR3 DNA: TGTGCCAGCAGCGTAGGGCGGGGCACTGAAGCTTTCTTT. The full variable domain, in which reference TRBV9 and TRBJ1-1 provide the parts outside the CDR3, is DSGVTQTPKHLITATGQRVTLRCSPRSGDLSVYWYQQSLDQGLQFLIQYYNGEERAKGNILERFSAQQFPDLHSELNLSSLELGDSALYFCASSVGRGTEAFFGQGTRLTVV.

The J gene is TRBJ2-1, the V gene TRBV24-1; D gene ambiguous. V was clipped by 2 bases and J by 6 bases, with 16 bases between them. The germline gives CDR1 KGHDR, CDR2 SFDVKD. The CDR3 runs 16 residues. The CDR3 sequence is CATSDSLGVSTNEQFF. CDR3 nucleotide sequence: TGTGCCACCAGTGATTCGTTGGGCGTCAGTACCAATGAGCAGTTCTTC.

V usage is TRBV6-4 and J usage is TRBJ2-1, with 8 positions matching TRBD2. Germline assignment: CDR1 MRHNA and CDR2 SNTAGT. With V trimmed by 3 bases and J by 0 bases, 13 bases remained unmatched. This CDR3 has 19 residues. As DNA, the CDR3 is TGTGCCAGCAGTGATCATGGCGGGAGGACCATGAGCTCCTACAATGAGCAGTTCTTC. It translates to CASSDHGGRTMSSYNEQFF.

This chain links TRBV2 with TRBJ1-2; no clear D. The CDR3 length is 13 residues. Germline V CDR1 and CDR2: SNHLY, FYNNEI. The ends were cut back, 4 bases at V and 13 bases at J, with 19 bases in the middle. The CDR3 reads CASSVPDGSYLTF. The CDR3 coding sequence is TGTGCCAGCAGTGTGCCGGACGGATCGTACCTCACCTTC.

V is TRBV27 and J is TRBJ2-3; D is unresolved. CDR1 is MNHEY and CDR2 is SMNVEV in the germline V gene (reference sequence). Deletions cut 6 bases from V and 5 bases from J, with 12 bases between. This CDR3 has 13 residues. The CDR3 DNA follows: TGTGCCAGCAGACCCTGGTGGCGAGATACGCAGTATTTT. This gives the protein CASRPWWRDTQYF.

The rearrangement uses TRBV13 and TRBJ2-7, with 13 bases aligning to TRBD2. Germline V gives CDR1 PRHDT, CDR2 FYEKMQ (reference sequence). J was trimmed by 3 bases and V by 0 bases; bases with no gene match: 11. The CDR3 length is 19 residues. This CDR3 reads CASSLGRMIGLAGDYEQYF. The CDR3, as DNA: TGTGCCAGCAGCTTAGGCCGCATGATAGGACTAGCGGGAGACTACGAGCAGTACTTC.

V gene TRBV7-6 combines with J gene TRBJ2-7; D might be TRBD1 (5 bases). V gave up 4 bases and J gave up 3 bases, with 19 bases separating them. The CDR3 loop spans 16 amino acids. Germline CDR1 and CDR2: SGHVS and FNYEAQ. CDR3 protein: CASSYLGTGNGYEQYF. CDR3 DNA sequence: TGTGCCAGCAGCTACCTGGGAACAGGCAACGGCTACGAGCAGTACTTC.

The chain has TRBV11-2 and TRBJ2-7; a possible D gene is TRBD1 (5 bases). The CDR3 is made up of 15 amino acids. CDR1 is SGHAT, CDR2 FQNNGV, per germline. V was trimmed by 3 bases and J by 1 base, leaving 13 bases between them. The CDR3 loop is CASSLVGAGSYEQYF. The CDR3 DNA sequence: TGTGCCAGCAGCTTGGTAGGCGCAGGGTCCTACGAGCAGTACTTC.

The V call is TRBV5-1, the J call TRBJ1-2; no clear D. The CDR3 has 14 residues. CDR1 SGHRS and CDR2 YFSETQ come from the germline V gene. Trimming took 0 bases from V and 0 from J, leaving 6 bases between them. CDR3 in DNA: TGCGCCAGCAGCTTGGACAGTTCTAACTATGGCTACACCTTC. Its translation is CASSLDSSNYGYTF.

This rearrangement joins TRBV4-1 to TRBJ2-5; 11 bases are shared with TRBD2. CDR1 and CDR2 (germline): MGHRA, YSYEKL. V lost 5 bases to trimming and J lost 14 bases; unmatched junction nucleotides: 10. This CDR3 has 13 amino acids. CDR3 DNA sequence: TGCGCCAGCAGCTTCCGACTAGCGGGAAGCCCTTACTTC. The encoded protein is CASSFRLAGSPYF.

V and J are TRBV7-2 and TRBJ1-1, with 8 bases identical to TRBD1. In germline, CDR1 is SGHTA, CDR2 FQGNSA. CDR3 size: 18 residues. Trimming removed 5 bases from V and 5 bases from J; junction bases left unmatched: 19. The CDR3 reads CASSHRGTGGPTRTEAFF. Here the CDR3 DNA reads TGTGCCAGCAGCCACAGGGGGACGGGGGGCCCTACGAGGACTGAAGCTTTCTTT. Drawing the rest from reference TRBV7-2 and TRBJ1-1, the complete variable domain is GAGVSQSPSNKVTEKGKDVELRCDPISGHTALYWYRQSLGQGLEFLIYFQGNSAPDKSGLPSDRFSAERTGGSVSTLTIQRTQQEDSAVYLCASSHRGTGGPTRTEAFFGQGTRLTVV.

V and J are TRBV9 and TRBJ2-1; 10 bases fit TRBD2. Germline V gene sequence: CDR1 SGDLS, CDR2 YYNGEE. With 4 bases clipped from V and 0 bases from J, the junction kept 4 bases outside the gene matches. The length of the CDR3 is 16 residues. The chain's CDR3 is CASSTLAGDSYNEQFF. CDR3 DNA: TGTGCCAGCAGCACCCTAGCGGGAGACTCCTACAATGAGCAGTTCTTC.

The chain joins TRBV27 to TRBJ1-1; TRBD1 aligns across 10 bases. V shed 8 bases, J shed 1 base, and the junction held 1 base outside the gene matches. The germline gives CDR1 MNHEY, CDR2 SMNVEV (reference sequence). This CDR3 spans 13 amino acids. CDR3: CASGDRGNTEAFF. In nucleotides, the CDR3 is TGTGCCAGCGGGGACAGGGGGAACACTGAAGCTTTCTTT.

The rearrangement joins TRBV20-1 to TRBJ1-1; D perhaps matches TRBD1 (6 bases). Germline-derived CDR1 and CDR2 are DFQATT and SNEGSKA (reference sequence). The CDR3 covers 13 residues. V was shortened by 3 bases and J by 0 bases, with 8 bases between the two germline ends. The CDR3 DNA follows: TGCAGTGCTAGCACAGGGCTGAACACTGAAGCTTTCTTT. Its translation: CSASTGLNTEAFF.

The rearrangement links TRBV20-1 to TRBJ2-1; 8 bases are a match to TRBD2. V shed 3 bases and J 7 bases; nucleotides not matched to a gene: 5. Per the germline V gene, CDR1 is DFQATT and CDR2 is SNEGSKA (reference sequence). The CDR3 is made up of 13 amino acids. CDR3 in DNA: TGCAGTGCTAGCGGGAGGGCCTGGAATGAGCAGTTCTTC. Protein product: CSASGRAWNEQFF.